A selection of T cell receptor beta chains follows, all from one sample in a study of CD8 T cells in Susac syndrome. TCRdb reprocessed the immunoSEQ multiplex PCR reads with MiXCR, giving one entry per CDR3 protein. In the table there are about 130,000 distinct CDR3 sequences, about 93% of which are singletons. Sample: CD8+ T cells from PBMCs. Receptors were obtained from a human donor with multiple sclerosis. Both conserved end residues are trimmed from each CDR3. Fields, in order: V gene, J gene, CDR3 protein.

TRBV25-1,TRBJ2-3,ASSEIEGGTDTQY
TRBV12-3/TRBV12-4,TRBJ1-3,ASSLQVPAAGNTIY
TRBV7-2,TRBJ2-1,ASRGGGTNEQF
TRBV27,TRBJ1-1,ASSLSTHRGTEAF
TRBV9,TRBJ2-7,ASSVASGTTYEQY
TRBV24-1,TRBJ2-2,ATSDFKSGTGELF
TRBV19,TRBJ1-2,ASSPGQVVGYT
TRBV5-1,TRBJ2-1,ASSLTLSEQF
TRBV27,TRBJ1-1,ASSLLGTPTEAF
TRBV28,TRBJ1-2,ASRMYRVGYGYT
TRBV12-3/TRBV12-4,TRBJ2-5,ASSFPGAQETQY
TRBV11-2,TRBJ2-1,ASSLELAGNNEQF
TRBV19,TRBJ2-1,ASSSGGSNEQF
TRBV5-6,TRBJ2-2,AGTQSLNTGELF
TRBV27,TRBJ2-7,ASSDSSYEQY
TRBV7-9,TRBJ1-5,ASSSVTGQDHQPQH
TRBV30,TRBJ2-1,AWTTGTSGDEQF
TRBV29-1,TRBJ1-2,SFRTGEGDYGYT
TRBV6-6,TRBJ2-3,ASSYAGAADTQY
TRBV19,TRBJ2-7,ASGQGPYEQY
TRBV12-3/TRBV12-4,TRBJ1-1,ASRDTGGAINTEAF
TRBV6-1,TRBJ2-2,ASSRGTSEYTGELF
TRBV5-6,TRBJ2-6,ASSFRGTGANVLT
TRBV5-6,TRBJ1-1,ASSPWTGENTEAF
TRBV4-1,TRBJ2-7,ASSQGHGYEQY
TRBV11-2,TRBJ1-2,ASSLVGGRNGYT
TRBV7-9,TRBJ1-2,ASSTWTGVLLGYT
TRBV30,TRBJ1-4,AWSVWGRENEKLF
TRBV27,TRBJ1-1,ASREGRLNTEAF
TRBV19,TRBJ1-1,ASSPAQGVNTEAF
TRBV7-8,TRBJ1-3,ASSLFQGVDTIY
TRBV6-6,TRBJ1-1,ASSYTNTEAF
TRBV24-1,TRBJ2-7,ATSEGGGGSYEQY
TRBV30,TRBJ2-2,AWSVGTVNTGELF
TRBV4-3,TRBJ1-1,ASRQTIVDEAF
TRBV2,TRBJ2-7,ASSVDREEQY